This passage covers 28 T cell receptor beta chains from one sample sequenced in a study of regulatory T cells in long-lasting Graves disease. Noted time point: persistent/refractory GD, antithyroid drugs over 5 years with positive TRAb. Generation of the TCR library employed RNA extracted from PBMCs. Arm-PCR of CDR3 regions and iRepertoire HTBI primers were the basis on which TCR beta libraries were built. TCRdb recomputed calls from the multiplex PCR reads with MiXCR, one row per CDR3 protein. The table shows hundreds of thousands of distinct CDR3 sequences, with less than 25% occurring only once. This specimen was peripheral blood mononuclear cells (PBMCs), taken when the disease was refractory, from a patient treated with antithyroid drugs. The receptor source for this set is a female donor with Graves disease.

This clonotype was seen many times. The V call is TRBV6-1, the J call TRBJ1-5; D is undetermined. The germline CDR1 and CDR2 sequences are MNHNS and SASEGT. The CDR3 runs to 14 residues. V was cut by 3 bases and J by 2 bases, with 8 bases left in between. The CDR3 DNA follows: TGTGCCAGCAGTGAGAAGCGTGGCAATCAGCCCCAGCATTTT. Its translation: CASSEKRGNQPQHF.

This clonotype was counted a few times. The V call is TRBV4-3, the J call TRBJ2-7; the match to TRBD1 covers 9 bases. Germline V gene sequence: CDR1 LGHNA, CDR2 YSLEER. Losses at the gene ends were 0 bases for V and 3 bases for J; bases not matched to a gene: 9. The CDR3 is made up of 17 amino acids. The CDR3 nucleotides read TGCGCCAGCAGCCAAGATGGCAACAGGGGGCTTGTCTACGAGCAGTACTTC. Its protein product is CASSQDGNRGLVYEQYF.

The chain has TRBV5-1 and TRBJ1-1; D gene ambiguous. Germline CDR1 is SGHRS and CDR2 is YFSETQ. The length of the CDR3 is 15 residues. Trimming shortened V by 2 bases and J by 6 bases, and 17 bases separated the two germline ends. The CDR3: CASSLNTVSTAEAFF. DNA of the CDR3: TGCGCCAGCAGCTTAAACACCGTGTCAACGGCTGAAGCTTTCTTT.

This clonotype was picked up a small number of times. This could be a read error, since a much larger clone is one nucleotide away. This sequence joins TRBV7-9 and TRBJ2-2; D unclear. Germline CDR1 and CDR2: SEHNR and FQNEAQ (reference sequence). V lost 5 bases and J 3 bases, leaving 4 bases between the germline ends. The CDR3 covers 12 residues. CDR3 residues: CASSKYTGELFF. CDR3 DNA sequence: TGTGCCAGCAGCAAGTACACCGGGGAGCTGTTTTTT.

The chain combines TRBV29-1 with TRBJ1-3; D is unresolved. The germline V and J ends were trimmed by 4 bases and 0 bases, with 13 bases remaining between them. This CDR3 is 15 amino acids long. Germline-derived CDR1 and CDR2 are SQVTM and ANQGSEA. CDR3 sequence: CSVAQSPSSGNTIYF. As DNA, the CDR3 is TGCAGCGTTGCTCAGAGCCCTAGCTCTGGAAACACCATATATTTT.

The table lists this clonotype with a few counts. The V call is TRBV7-2, the J call TRBJ2-1, with D hard to call. Germline-derived CDR1 and CDR2 are SGHTA and FQGNSA. The length of the CDR3 is 15 residues. V lost 7 bases and J 0 bases, leaving 13 bases between the germline ends. CDR3 residues: CASTTDLSSYNEQFF. The CDR3 DNA sequence: TGTGCCAGCACCACCGACTTGAGCTCCTACAATGAGCAGTTCTTC.

The chain couples TRBV12-3 or TRBV12-4 to TRBJ1-5; tentatively, D is TRBD1 (5 bases). Trimming pared 2 bases from V and 6 bases from J, leaving 14 bases between. The CDR3 extends over 15 amino acids. CDR3 amino acids: CASSLMHGGSQPQHF. Here the CDR3 DNA reads TGTGCCAGCAGTTTAATGCACGGGGGGAGTCAGCCCCAGCATTTT.

The rearrangement joins TRBV9 to TRBJ2-7; TRBD2 might be the D (5 bases). The CDR3 runs 15 residues. Trimming removed 0 bases from V and 7 bases from J, with 17 bases in between. The V gene's germline CDR1 is SGDLS and CDR2 YYNGEE. In nucleotides, the CDR3 is TGTGCCAGCAGCGTAGCGAGGGAAAGAATGGGGGAGCAGTACTTC. Residues: CASSVARERMGEQYF.

V gene TRBV6-4 combines with J gene TRBJ1-2, with TRBD1 as a possible D gene (5 bases). This CDR3 is 14 amino acids long. V lost 3 bases to trimming and J lost 2 bases, with 10 bases between them. From germline, CDR1 is MRHNA and CDR2 SNTAGT. CDR3 in DNA: TGTGCCAGCAGTGAGACAGCTACCAACTATGGCTACACCTTC. It codes for CASSETATNYGYTF.

This CDR3 is CASSDWTSGSYEQYF. Here the CDR3 DNA reads TGTGCCAGCAGTGACTGGACTAGCGGGAGTTACGAGCAGTACTTC. The J gene is TRBJ2-7, the V gene TRBV6-1, with 13 positions matching TRBD2. The CDR3 runs to 15 residues. V lost 3 bases and J lost 4; bases outside the gene matches: 3. The germline V gene has CDR1 MNHNS and CDR2 SASEGT.

This clonotype was seen many times. The J gene is TRBJ2-5, the V gene TRBV7-2; 12 bases line up with TRBD2. There are 15 residues in the CDR3. Germline V gene data show CDR1 as SGHTA and CDR2 as FQGNSA. With V trimmed by 6 bases and J by 5 bases, 7 bases remained unmatched. CDR3 nucleotides: TGTGCCAGCAGACCTCGACTAGCGGGAGTGGAGACCCAGTACTTC. Protein sequence: CASRPRLAGVETQYF.

A word on this clonotype: It may be a read error: a sequence one base away is much more abundant. The chain links TRBV9 to TRBJ2-7; 9 nucleotides line up with TRBD2. V shed 4 bases and J 1 base; nucleotides not matched to a gene: 3. This CDR3 region has 14 residues. CDR1 SGDLS and CDR2 YYNGEE come from the germline V gene. CDR3 coding DNA: TGTGCCAGCAGCACAGGACTAGCGTCCTACGAGCAGTACTTC. Translation: CASSTGLASYEQYF.

In its sample, this clonotype was seen a few times. The gene calls are TRBV29-1 and TRBJ1-1, with D unclear. The germline V and J ends were trimmed by 7 bases and 0 bases, with 6 bases remaining between them. CDR1 is SQVTM and CDR2 is ANQGSEA in the germline V gene. The CDR3 loop spans 11 amino acids. CDR3 nucleotide sequence: TGCAGCGCAACACTGAACACTGAAGCTTTCTTT. This sequence encodes CSATLNTEAFF. The full variable domain, with the rest looked up from reference TRBV29-1 and TRBJ1-1, is SAVISQKPSRDICQRGTSLTIQCQVDSQVTMMFWYRQQPGQSLTLIATANQGSEATYESGFVIDKFPISRPNLTFSTLTVSNMSPEDSSIYLCSATLNTEAFFGQGTRLTVV.

The V call is TRBV9, the J call TRBJ2-7; possible D gene TRBD2, 5 bases. In germline, CDR1 is SGDLS, CDR2 YYNGEE. The CDR3 is 15 amino acids. V was clipped by 0 bases and J by 5 bases, with 15 bases between them. The CDR3 DNA reads as TGTGCCAGCAGCGTAGAGGGCTACGAGGGAAACGAGCAGTACTTC. Translating gives CASSVEGYEGNEQYF.

This clonotype was seen ten or more times. The V gene is TRBV15, the J gene TRBJ1-4, with 10 positions matching TRBD1. V was clipped by 5 bases and J by 8 bases; unmatched bases: 8. Germline assignment: CDR1 LNHNV and CDR2 YYDKDF (reference sequence). The CDR3 extends over 15 amino acids. The CDR3 sequence is CATSPGDRGQEKLFF. The CDR3 nucleotides read TGTGCCACCAGCCCGGGGGACAGGGGCCAAGAAAAACTGTTTTTT.

This clonotype was seen a handful of times. This chain uses TRBV12-3 or TRBV12-4 with TRBJ2-3; the D gene could be TRBD1 or TRBD2 (5 bases each). Trimming took off 6 bases at V and 0 bases at J, with 13 bases between the two ends. CDR3 length: 15 residues. CDR3 sequence (DNA): TGTGCCAGCAGCACTAGAAAGGGGAGCACAGATACGCAGTATTTT. Protein: CASSTRKGSTDTQYF.

Regarding this clonotype: Just one base apart from a much larger clone, this may be a read error. This rearrangement joins TRBV20-1 to TRBJ1-2; the D is unclear. From germline, CDR1 is DFQATT and CDR2 SNEGSKA (reference sequence). This CDR3 spans 13 amino acids. CDR3 coding DNA: TGCAGTGCTAGAGATCACAGCAACTATGGCCACACCTTC. This sequence encodes CSARDHSNYGHTF.

Many counts were recorded for this clonotype. This chain uses TRBV4-2 with TRBJ2-7, with D possibly TRBD2 on 5 matching bases. The V gene's germline CDR1 is LGHNA and CDR2 YNFKEQ. V shed 1 base and J shed 3 bases, with 10 bases lying between them. CDR3 length: 14 residues. CDR3 protein: CASSQAREGYEQYF. The DNA of the CDR3 is TGTGCCAGCAGCCAAGCTCGGGAAGGCTACGAGCAGTACTTC.

This chain uses TRBV7-9 with TRBJ2-5; 7 nucleotides match TRBD2. The J call may be in error: the DNA end matches TRBJ2-1 better. This CDR3 has 15 residues. Germline CDR1 is SEHNR and CDR2 is FQNEAQ (reference sequence). In nucleotides, the CDR3 is TGTGCCAGCAGCCCGAGGGCTAGCGGATCCTATGAGCAGTTCTTC. It yields the protein CASSPRASGSYEQFF.

Remarks on this clonotype: With a much larger clone just one base away, this may be a read error. The chain combines TRBV7-8 with TRBJ1-1; D uncertain. The germline gives CDR1 SGHVS, CDR2 FQNEAQ. This CDR3 has 17 residues. V was shortened by 6 bases and J by 4 bases, with 24 bases between the two germline ends. The CDR3 spells CASSLMSMAGMSTEAFF. CDR3 bases: TGTGCCAGCAGTCTCATGAGTATGGCCGGCATGAGCACTGAAGCTTTCTTT.

In its sample, this clonotype was seen many times. The V call is TRBV5-1, the J call TRBJ2-7; D is uncertain. Germline V lookup: CDR1 SGHRS, CDR2 YFSETQ. This CDR3 is built from 14 residues. V lost 0 bases and J lost 5, with 12 bases in between. CDR3 in DNA: TGCGCCAGCAGCTTGGGTACAGATCCCCACGAGCAGTACTTC. Translated: CASSLGTDPHEQYF.

This clonotype has a count of ten or more. CDR3 nucleotides: TGTGCCAGCAGCAACTACGGGACAGGGGAGAGCACTGAAGCTTTCTTT. Its translation: CASSNYGTGESTEAFF. The rearrangement uses TRBV28 and TRBJ1-1, with 10 bases identical to TRBD1. Germline CDR1 reads MDHEN; CDR2 reads SYDVKM. Trimming removed 6 bases from V and 4 bases from J; junction bases left unmatched: 11. The CDR3 totals 16 residues.

This clonotype has at least ten counts. V usage is TRBV11-2 and J usage is TRBJ1-2; D gene ambiguous. CDR1 and CDR2 from the germline V gene are SGHAT and FQNNGV. Trimming took off 5 bases at V and 1 base at J, with 20 bases between the two ends. The CDR3 consists of 17 residues. The CDR3 spells CASSRTTEDGVNYGYTF. The CDR3 DNA sequence: TGTGCCAGCAGCCGAACTACGGAGGACGGCGTTAACTATGGCTACACCTTC. Full variable domain (rest looked up from reference TRBV11-2 and TRBJ1-2): EAGVAQSPRYKIIEKRQSVAFWCNPISGHATLYWYQQILGQGPKLLIQFQNNGVVDDSQLPKDRFSAERLKGVDSTLKIQPAKLEDSAVYLCASSRTTEDGVNYGYTFGSGTRLTVV.

The chain employs TRBV29-1 and TRBJ2-5; D is possibly TRBD2 (5 bases). This CDR3 has 13 residues. The germline gives CDR1 SQVTM, CDR2 ANQGSEA. The germline V and J ends were trimmed by 7 bases and 1 base, with 13 bases remaining between them. CDR3 in amino acids: CSALPGLQETQYF. The CDR3 nucleotides are TGCAGCGCCCTACCAGGACTCCAAGAGACCCAGTACTTC.

The rearrangement links TRBV24-1 to TRBJ2-6; 8 nucleotides agree with TRBD1. The CDR3 consists of 20 residues. The ends lost 4 bases at V and 0 bases at J; junction bases unmatched: 13. Germline values: CDR1 KGHDR, CDR2 SFDVKD. The DNA of the CDR3 is TGTGCCACCAGTGACCCCCGCCCAGGGGGCACAACCTCTGGGGCCAACGTCCTGACTTTC. Its protein is CATSDPRPGGTTSGANVLTF.

This clonotype showed up many times. The J gene is TRBJ2-5, the V gene TRBV28; D is possibly TRBD1 (6 bases). The CDR3 consists of 13 residues. Germline CDR1 MDHEN, CDR2 SYDVKM. Trimming removed 3 bases at V and 5 bases at J, with 10 bases between. The CDR3 is CASSLVGAETQYF. For the CDR3, the DNA is TGTGCCAGCAGTTTGGTGGGGGCTGAGACCCAGTACTTC.

Many counts were recorded for this clonotype. The rearrangement uses TRBV28 and TRBJ2-7; 10 bases align to TRBD1. V trimming: 3 bases; J trimming: 3 bases; junction bases outside the gene matches: 2. CDR3 length: 14 amino acids. From germline, CDR1 is MDHEN and CDR2 SYDVKM. This chain's CDR3 is CASSFWTGGYEQYF. The CDR3 coding sequence is TGTGCCAGCAGTTTTTGGACAGGGGGCTACGAGCAGTACTTC.

The sample holds many counts of this clonotype. J is TRBJ2-5 and V is TRBV28; no clear D gene. The CDR3 is 16 amino acids. V was shortened by 5 bases and J by 3 bases, with 19 bases between the two germline ends. Germline CDR1 and CDR2: MDHEN and SYDVKM. DNA for the CDR3: TGTGCCAGCAGTCCCTTTGATTTAAAGGGTAAAGAGACCCAGTACTTC. Translated, it gives CASSPFDLKGKETQYF.